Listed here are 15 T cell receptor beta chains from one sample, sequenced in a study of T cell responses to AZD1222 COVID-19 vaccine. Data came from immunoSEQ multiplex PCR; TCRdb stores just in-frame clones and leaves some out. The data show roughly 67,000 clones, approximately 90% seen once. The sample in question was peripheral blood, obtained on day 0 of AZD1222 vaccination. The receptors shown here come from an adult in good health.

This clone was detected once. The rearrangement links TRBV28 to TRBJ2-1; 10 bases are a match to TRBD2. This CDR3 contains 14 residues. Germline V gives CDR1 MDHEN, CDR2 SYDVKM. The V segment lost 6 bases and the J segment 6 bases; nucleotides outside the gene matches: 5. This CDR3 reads CASSPSGRLNEQFF. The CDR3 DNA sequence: TGTGCCAGCAGCCCTAGCGGGAGACTCAATGAGCAGTTCTTC.

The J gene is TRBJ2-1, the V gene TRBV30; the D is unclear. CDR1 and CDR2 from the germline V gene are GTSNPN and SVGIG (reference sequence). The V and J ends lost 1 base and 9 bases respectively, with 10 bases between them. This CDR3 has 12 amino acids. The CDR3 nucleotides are TGTGCCTGGAGTGAAGGGCCAGTTGAGCAGTTCTTC. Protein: CAWSEGPVEQFF.

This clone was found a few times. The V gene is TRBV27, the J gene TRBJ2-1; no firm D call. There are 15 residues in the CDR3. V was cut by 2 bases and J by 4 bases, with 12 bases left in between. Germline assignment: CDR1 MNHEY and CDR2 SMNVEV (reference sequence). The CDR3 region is CASSLIFTGYNEQFF. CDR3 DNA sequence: TGTGCCAGCAGTTTAATCTTCACGGGTTACAATGAGCAGTTCTTC.

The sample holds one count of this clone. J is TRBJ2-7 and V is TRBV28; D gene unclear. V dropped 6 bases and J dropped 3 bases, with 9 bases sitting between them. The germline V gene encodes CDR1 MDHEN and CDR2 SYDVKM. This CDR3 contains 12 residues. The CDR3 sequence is CASSDYIYEQYF. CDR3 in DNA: TGTGCCAGCAGCGATTACATCTACGAGCAGTACTTC.

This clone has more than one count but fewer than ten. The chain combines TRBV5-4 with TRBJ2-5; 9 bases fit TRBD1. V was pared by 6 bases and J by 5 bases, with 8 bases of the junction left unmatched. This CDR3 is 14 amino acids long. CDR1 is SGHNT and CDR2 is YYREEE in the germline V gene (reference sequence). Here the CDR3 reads CASTEDRGEETQYF. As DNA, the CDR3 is TGTGCCAGCACGGAGGACAGGGGAGAGGAGACCCAGTACTTC.

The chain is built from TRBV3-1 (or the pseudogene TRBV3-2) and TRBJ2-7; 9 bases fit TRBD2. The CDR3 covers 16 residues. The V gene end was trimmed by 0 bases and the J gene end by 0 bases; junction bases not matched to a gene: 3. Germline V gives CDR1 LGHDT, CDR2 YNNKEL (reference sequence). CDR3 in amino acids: CASSQETSGFSYEQYF. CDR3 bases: TGTGCCAGCAGCCAAGAGACTAGCGGATTCTCCTACGAGCAGTACTTC.

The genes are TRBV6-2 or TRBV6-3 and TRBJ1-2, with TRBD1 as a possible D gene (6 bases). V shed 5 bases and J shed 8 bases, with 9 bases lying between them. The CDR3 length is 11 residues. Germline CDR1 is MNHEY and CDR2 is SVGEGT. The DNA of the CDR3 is TGTGCCAGCAGTCACGACAGGGGCTACACCTTC. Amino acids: CASSHDRGYTF.

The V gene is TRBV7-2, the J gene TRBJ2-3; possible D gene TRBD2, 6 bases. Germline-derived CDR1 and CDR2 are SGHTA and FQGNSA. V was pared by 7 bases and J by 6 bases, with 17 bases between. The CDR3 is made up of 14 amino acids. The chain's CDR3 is CASKMRGVVDTQYF. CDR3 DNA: TGTGCCAGCAAAATGCGCGGGGTGGTGGATACGCAGTATTTT.

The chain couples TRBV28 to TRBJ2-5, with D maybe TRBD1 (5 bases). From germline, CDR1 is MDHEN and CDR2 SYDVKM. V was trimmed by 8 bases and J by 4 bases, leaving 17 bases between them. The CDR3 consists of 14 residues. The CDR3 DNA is TGTGCCAGCGCAATCCAGGGTTTTTCAGAGACCCAGTACTTC. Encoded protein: CASAIQGFSETQYF.

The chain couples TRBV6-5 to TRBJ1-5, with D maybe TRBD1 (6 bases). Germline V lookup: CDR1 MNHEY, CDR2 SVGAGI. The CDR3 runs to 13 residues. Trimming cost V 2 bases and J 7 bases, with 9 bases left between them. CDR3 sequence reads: CASSYGQGQPQHF. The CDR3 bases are TGTGCCAGCAGTTACGGGCAGGGGCAGCCCCAGCATTTT.

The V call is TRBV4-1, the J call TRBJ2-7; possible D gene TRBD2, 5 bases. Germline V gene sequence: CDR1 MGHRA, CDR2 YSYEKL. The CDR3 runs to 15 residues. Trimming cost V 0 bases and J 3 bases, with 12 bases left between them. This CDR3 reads CASSQDVPGSYEQYF. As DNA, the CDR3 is TGCGCCAGCAGCCAAGACGTCCCGGGGAGCTACGAGCAGTACTTC.

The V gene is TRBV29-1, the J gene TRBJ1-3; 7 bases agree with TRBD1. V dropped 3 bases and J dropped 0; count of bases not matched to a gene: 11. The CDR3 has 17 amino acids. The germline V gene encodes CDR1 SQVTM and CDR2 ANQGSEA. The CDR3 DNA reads TGCAGCGTTGAGGGCCTCGGAGGGGGCCACTCTGGAAACACCATATATTTT. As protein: CSVEGLGGGHSGNTIYF.

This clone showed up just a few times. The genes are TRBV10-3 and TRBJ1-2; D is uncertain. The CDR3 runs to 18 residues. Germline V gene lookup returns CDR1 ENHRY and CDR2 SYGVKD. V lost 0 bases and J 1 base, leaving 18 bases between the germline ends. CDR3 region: CAISESPVTLERNYGYTF. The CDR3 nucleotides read TGTGCCATCAGTGAGTCTCCCGTGACTCTCGAACGTAACTATGGCTACACCTTC.

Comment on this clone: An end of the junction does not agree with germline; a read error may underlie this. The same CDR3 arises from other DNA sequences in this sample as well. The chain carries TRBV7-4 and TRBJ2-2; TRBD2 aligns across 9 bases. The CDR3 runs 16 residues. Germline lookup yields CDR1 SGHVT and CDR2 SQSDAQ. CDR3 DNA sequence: TGTGCCAGCAGCTTAGGATCGCGGGAGGGAACCGGGGAGTTGTTTTTT. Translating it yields CASSLGSREGTGELFF. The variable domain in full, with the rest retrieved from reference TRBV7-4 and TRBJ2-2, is GAGVSQSPRYKVAKRGRDVALRCDSISGHVTLYWYRQTLGQGSEVLTYSQSDAQRDKSGRPSGRFSAERPERSVSTLKIQRTEQGDSAVYLCASSLGSREGTGELFFGEGSRLTVL.

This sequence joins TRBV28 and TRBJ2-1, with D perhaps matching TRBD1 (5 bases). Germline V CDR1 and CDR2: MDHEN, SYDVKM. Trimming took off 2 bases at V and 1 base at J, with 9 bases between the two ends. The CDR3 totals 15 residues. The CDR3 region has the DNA TGTGCCAGCAGTTTACAGCCAGGGTCCTACAATGAGCAGTTCTTC. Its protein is CASSLQPGSYNEQFF.